A single sample gave rise to the 32 T cell receptor beta chains below, sequenced in a study of cytomegalovirus exposure and HLA in healthy donors. 13 Jbeta primers and 60 Vbeta primers were used for the PCR. TCRdb's table, derived via immunoSEQ multiplex PCR, lists solely in-frame clones and lacks some. Of around 140,000 clones listed, around 78% are singletons. The specimen sequenced was PBMCs. All receptors derive from a woman between 18 and 29 years old in good health and CMV-seropositive.

The rearrangement joins TRBV2 to TRBJ2-1, with 8 positions matching TRBD1. The CDR3 is 16 amino acids. The germline V gene encodes CDR1 SNHLY and CDR2 FYNNEI. Losses at the gene ends were 4 bases for V and 0 bases for J; bases not matched to a gene: 5. The CDR3 protein is CASSVQGVYSYNEQFF. For the CDR3, the DNA is TGTGCCAGCAGTGTACAGGGGGTTTACTCCTACAATGAGCAGTTCTTC.

This clone was recorded once. The chain employs TRBV11-2 and TRBJ2-1; 9 nucleotides agree with TRBD2. The germline CDR1 and CDR2 sequences are SGHAT and FQNNGV. The CDR3 runs 15 residues. V shed 3 bases, J shed 6 bases, and the junction held 6 bases outside the gene matches. The CDR3 is CASSFTRGGTNEQFF. The CDR3 bases are TGTGCCAGCAGCTTCACGCGGGGGGGCACCAATGAGCAGTTCTTC.

V gene TRBV10-2 combines with J gene TRBJ2-7, with 7 bases aligning to TRBD1. Trimming removed 6 bases from V and 3 bases from J; junction bases left unmatched: 8. The CDR3 runs 14 residues. CDR1 and CDR2 from the germline V gene are WSHSY and SAAADI. CDR3 DNA sequence: TGCGCCAGCAGCCGGGACAGCGTGAACTACGAGCAGTACTTC. It codes for CASSRDSVNYEQYF.

The chain combines TRBV4-1 with TRBJ2-5, with 10 bases that match TRBD2. Germline V CDR1 and CDR2: MGHRA, YSYEKL. This CDR3 has 15 amino acids. Unmatched junction bases numbered 0, after V lost 2 bases and J lost 0 bases. CDR3 coding DNA: TGCGCCAGCAGCCAACTAGCGGGGGACCAAGAGACCCAGTACTTC. It translates to CASSQLAGDQETQYF.

This clone appeared a few times. This sequence joins TRBV10-3 and TRBJ1-3; 7 bases line up with TRBD1. Germline V gene sequence: CDR1 ENHRY, CDR2 SYGVKD. Trimming removed 6 bases from V and 2 bases from J; junction bases left unmatched: 22. The CDR3 extends over 20 amino acids. The CDR3 protein is CAIREKLDREATSAGNTIYF. The CDR3 DNA reads as TGTGCCATCAGAGAAAAACTCGACAGGGAAGCTACGTCCGCTGGAAACACCATATATTTT.

This clone is a singleton in its sample. The V gene is TRBV5-1, the J gene TRBJ1-2; 8 bases are shared with TRBD1. Germline CDR1 and CDR2: SGHRS and YFSETQ. The CDR3 consists of 15 residues. Trimming cost V 0 bases and J 8 bases; bases outside gene matches: 9. DNA of the CDR3: TGCGCCAGCAGCTTGGCCGACAGGGACAGGCTCGGCTACACCTTC. It is translated as CASSLADRDRLGYTF.

The gene calls are TRBV7-8 and TRBJ1-5, with TRBD1 as a possible D gene (6 bases). The V end lost 7 bases, the J end lost 1 base, and 11 bases lay between the germline ends. This CDR3 is 14 amino acids long. Germline CDR1 SGHVS, CDR2 FQNEAQ. The CDR3 nucleotides read TGTGCCAGCACCCCAGGGGAGAGCAATCAGCCCCAGCATTTT. It translates to CASTPGESNQPQHF.

The chain employs TRBV7-2 and TRBJ1-1; unclear D gene. Trimming took 5 bases from V and 1 from J, leaving 8 bases between them. Germline V lookup: CDR1 SGHTA, CDR2 FQGNSA. This CDR3 contains 13 residues. The chain's CDR3 is CASSAHRNTEAFF. CDR3 DNA: TGTGCCAGCAGCGCCCACAGGAACACTGAAGCTTTCTTT.

This clone was observed a handful of times. This same CDR3 is encoded by further DNA sequences in the sample. The chain has TRBV4-1 and TRBJ1-6; 9 bases are a match to TRBD1. V trimming: 0 bases; J trimming: 9 bases; junction bases outside the gene matches: 3. There are 15 residues in the CDR3. Germline values: CDR1 MGHRA, CDR2 YSYEKL. CDR3 DNA: TGCGCCAGCAGCCAAGACGGACAGGGGAGTTCACCCCTCCACTTT. This translates into CASSQDGQGSSPLHF.

This rearrangement joins TRBV28 to TRBJ1-6; D unresolved. V was trimmed by 3 bases and J by 6 bases, leaving 9 bases between them. The CDR3 consists of 14 residues. CDR1 and CDR2 from the germline V gene are MDHEN and SYDVKM. The CDR3 region has the DNA TGTGCCAGCAGTTTGCTGGCAGGTAATTCACCCCTCCACTTT. Protein product: CASSLLAGNSPLHF.

The V call is TRBV4-1, the J call TRBJ2-7; TRBD1 might be the D (6 bases). Trimming stripped 4 bases from V and 2 bases from J, with 21 bases between. This CDR3 contains 17 residues. CDR1 is MGHRA, CDR2 YSYEKL, per germline. The CDR3 DNA is TGCGCCAGCAGCCTGGCCAGGGGCATCAGGCCAACCTACGAGCAGTACTTC. Translation: CASSLARGIRPTYEQYF.

A single count supports this clone. CDR3 protein: CASRSRQGGVNSNQPQHF. The CDR3 nucleotides are TGTGCAAGTCGCTCCCGACAGGGGGGGGTTAACAGCAATCAGCCCCAGCATTTT. V usage is TRBV12-2 and J usage is TRBJ1-5; whether TRBD1, the table's D call, matches the DNA was not checked. TRBV12-2 has pseudogene status. This CDR3 is 18 amino acids long.

This sequence joins TRBV5-1 and TRBJ2-7, with D tentatively TRBD1 (6 bases). V lost 1 base to trimming and J lost 6 bases, with 14 bases between them. This CDR3 has 14 amino acids. CDR1 and CDR2 (germline): SGHRS, YFSETQ. The CDR3 DNA reads TGCGCCAGCAGCTTGAGTTTGGGGGCGAGCGAGCAGTACTTC. It translates to CASSLSLGASEQYF.

The rearrangement uses TRBV4-1 and TRBJ1-2, with D tentatively TRBD1 (6 bases). The CDR3 is 16 residues long. The V gene lost 2 bases and the J gene lost 2 bases, with 15 bases spanning the gap. From germline, CDR1 is MGHRA and CDR2 YSYEKL. The CDR3 loop reads CASSQPLPGHNYGYTF. DNA for the CDR3: TGCGCCAGCAGCCAACCCTTGCCGGGACACAACTATGGCTACACCTTC.

The genes are TRBV10-1 and TRBJ2-2; 9 bases align to TRBD2. The CDR3 length is 16 residues. The germline gives CDR1 WNHNN, CDR2 SYGVQD (reference sequence). J was trimmed by 3 bases and V by 0 bases; bases with no gene match: 2. In DNA, the CDR3 is TGCGCCAGCAGTGAGTCGCTAGCGGGGTACACCGGGGAGCTGTTTTTT. Amino acids: CASSESLAGYTGELFF.

The V gene is TRBV19, the J gene TRBJ2-3, with a possible D match to TRBD2 (6 bases). Trimming shortened V by 5 bases and J by 5 bases, and 11 bases separated the two germline ends. The CDR3 has 13 amino acids. Germline V CDR1 and CDR2: LNHDA, SQIVND (reference sequence). The CDR3 protein is CASSPRLGDTQYF. In DNA, the CDR3 is TGTGCCAGTAGTCCGAGACTAGGAGATACGCAGTATTTT.

The chain links TRBV18 to TRBJ1-2, with 8 bases matching TRBD1. The V and J ends lost 3 bases and 4 bases, in that order; junction bases with no gene match: 10. CDR3 length: 16 amino acids. CDR1 and CDR2 from the germline V gene are KGHSH and LQKENI. The CDR3 coding sequence is TGTGCCAGCTCACCCCGACAGGGGTCCTCCTCCTATGGCTACACCTTC. It codes for CASSPRQGSSSYGYTF.

The genes are TRBV10-1 and TRBJ1-1, with D possibly being TRBD1 (6 bases). Germline V gene lookup returns CDR1 WNHNN and CDR2 SYGVQD (reference sequence). The V end was cut by 10 bases, the J end by 1 base, with 16 bases between. The CDR3 runs 14 residues. The CDR3 is CAKTGVGANTEAFF. In nucleotides, the CDR3 is TGCGCCAAGACAGGAGTAGGGGCGAACACTGAAGCTTTCTTT.

This rearrangement joins TRBV6-1 to TRBJ1-4; the D gene is possibly TRBD1 (6 bases). Germline V CDR1 and CDR2: MNHNS, SASEGT. The CDR3 spans 13 residues. Trimming pared 6 bases from V and 15 bases from J, leaving 20 bases between. CDR3 amino acids: CASSPQGALNLFF. In DNA form, the CDR3 reads TGTGCCAGCAGCCCACAGGGCGCGTTGAACTTGTTTTTT.

This sequence joins TRBV5-1 and TRBJ2-7; TRBD2 is a possible D gene (7 bases). Germline CDR1 is SGHRS and CDR2 is YFSETQ. The CDR3 consists of 10 residues. CDR3 DNA sequence: TGCGCCAGCAGCTTAGGGGGGGGAACTGTC. Protein sequence: CASSLGGGTV.

This clone was detected only once. The chain recombines TRBV9 with TRBJ2-7; 7 nucleotides line up with TRBD1. Trimming removed 3 bases from V and 2 bases from J; junction bases left unmatched: 8. Germline values: CDR1 SGDLS, CDR2 YYNGEE. This CDR3 spans 15 amino acids. The CDR3 DNA is TGTGCCAGCAGCGCGCGCCCGGGACAGACCTACGAGCAGTACTTC. Translation gives CASSARPGQTYEQYF.

This sequence joins TRBV9 and TRBJ2-7; 9 nucleotides line up with TRBD1. J was trimmed by 8 bases and V by 3 bases; bases with no gene match: 12. In germline, CDR1 is SGDLS, CDR2 YYNGEE. This CDR3 comprises 15 residues. In DNA form, the CDR3 reads TGTGCCAGCAGCGCCGGGACAGGGCACCCCCATAAGCAGTACTTC. Its translation: CASSAGTGHPHKQYF.

The CDR3 DNA reads TGTGCCAGCAGCCGGGAGGGGGGGGCGAAGGGAAATCAGCCCCAGCATTTT. This encodes CASSREGGAKGNQPQHF. The V and J genes are TRBV7-6 and TRBJ1-5, with D perhaps matching TRBD1 (6 bases). The CDR3 sequence is 17 residues long. The germline V and J ends were trimmed by 5 bases and 4 bases, with 21 bases remaining between them. The germline V gene has CDR1 SGHVS and CDR2 FNYEAQ. Supplemented by reference TRBV7-6 and TRBJ1-5, the full variable domain reads GAGVSQSPRYKVTKRGQDVALRCDPISGHVSLYWYRQALGQGPEFLTYFNYEAQQDKSGLPNDRFSAERPEGSISTLTIQRTEQRDSAMYRCASSREGGAKGNQPQHFGDGTRLSIL.

The chain recombines TRBV30 with TRBJ2-1; 8 bases line up with TRBD2. The V gene end was trimmed by 2 bases and the J gene end by 9 bases; junction bases not matched to a gene: 3. CDR1 is GTSNPN, CDR2 SVGIG, per germline (reference sequence). The CDR3 loop spans 12 amino acids. CDR3 DNA sequence: TGTGCCTGGAGTTATAGCGGGATTGAGCAGTTCTTC. Amino acids: CAWSYSGIEQFF.

This chain connects TRBV29-1 to TRBJ1-1, with 8 bases aligning to TRBD1. CDR3 size: 11 residues. The junction had 3 bases not matched to a gene; V was cut back by 2 bases and J by 10 bases. CDR1 and CDR2 from the germline V gene are SQVTM and ANQGSEA. CDR3 bases: TGCAGCGTTGAAAGAACAGGGGGAGCTTTCTTT. This codes for CSVERTGGAFF.

This rearrangement joins TRBV28 to TRBJ2-3, with 8 positions matching TRBD1. Germline V gives CDR1 MDHEN, CDR2 SYDVKM. The junction had 9 bases not matched to a gene; V was cut back by 6 bases and J by 1 base. There are 16 residues in the CDR3. CDR3: CASSTAARGRTDTQYF. CDR3 coding DNA: TGTGCCAGCAGCACGGCCGCCAGGGGGCGCACAGATACGCAGTATTTT.

This chain uses TRBV27 with TRBJ2-3, with D maybe TRBD1 (6 bases). The germline V gene encodes CDR1 MNHEY and CDR2 SMNVEV (reference sequence). With 5 bases removed from V and 1 base from J, the gap between germline ends came to 7 bases. The CDR3 sequence is 13 residues long. CDR3 nucleotides: TGTGCCAGCAGTCACAGGGGCACAGATACGCAGTATTTT. Translated: CASSHRGTDTQYF.

The chain combines TRBV2 with TRBJ2-3, with D possibly TRBD1 on 7 matching bases. V was shortened by 9 bases and J by 4 bases, with 17 bases between the two germline ends. Germline CDR1 and CDR2: SNHLY and FYNNEI. This CDR3 has 14 residues. The CDR3 spells CARGMTGRPDTQYF. Written as DNA, the CDR3 is TGTGCCAGAGGGATGACAGGGAGGCCAGATACGCAGTATTTT.

The CDR3 sequence: CASSQSPRELFF. CDR3 nucleotide sequence: TGTGCCAGCAGCCAATCCCCCAGGGAACTGTTTTTT. V is TRBV14 and J is TRBJ1-4; tentative D call: TRBD1 (5 bases). The CDR3 totals 12 residues. Looked up from germline, CDR1 is SGHDN and CDR2 is FVKESK. V was cut by 2 bases and J by 12 bases, with 10 bases left in between. The entire variable domain, with the rest obtained from reference TRBV14 and TRBJ1-4, is as follows: EAGVTQFPSHSVIEKGQTVTLRCDPISGHDNLYWYRRVMGKEIKFLLHFVKESKQDESGMPNNRFLAERTGGTYSTLKVQPAELEDSGVYFCASSQSPRELFFGSGTQLSVL.

This chain joins TRBV29-1 and TRBJ2-4; possibly TRBD1 for D (8 bases). The CDR3 runs to 16 residues. Germline V gene sequence: CDR1 SQVTM, CDR2 ANQGSEA. V lost 4 bases and J lost 6, with 22 bases in between. CDR3 nucleotides: TGCAGCGTTGTATGGGGGGGAGGACAGGGAGGAAACATTCAGTACTTC. It is translated as CSVVWGGGQGGNIQYF.

This sequence joins TRBV5-1 and TRBJ1-1; D is unclear. The germline V and J ends were trimmed by 0 bases and 5 bases, with 14 bases remaining between them. This CDR3 is 15 amino acids long. Germline V gene lookup returns CDR1 SGHRS and CDR2 YFSETQ. Here the CDR3 reads CASSLGPGVETEAFF. CDR3 DNA sequence: TGCGCCAGCAGCTTGGGGCCCGGGGTCGAGACTGAAGCTTTCTTT.

The V and J genes are TRBV28 and TRBJ1-5; D possibly corresponds to TRBD1 (6 bases). Germline V gene sequence: CDR1 MDHEN, CDR2 SYDVKM. CDR3 length: 16 amino acids. V was cut by 3 bases and J by 2 bases, with 14 bases left in between. CDR3 in DNA: TGTGCCAGCAGTTTTTTGGGCAGGGGTGGCAATCAGCCCCAGCATTTT. As protein: CASSFLGRGGNQPQHF. Complete variable domain (other parts from reference TRBV28 and TRBJ1-5): DVKVTQSSRYLVKRTGEKVFLECVQDMDHENMFWYRQDPGLGLRLIYFSYDVKMKEKGDIPEGYSVSREKKERFSLILESASTNQTSMYLCASSFLGRGGNQPQHFGDGTRLSIL.